Shown below are 15 T cell receptor beta chains from a single sample sequenced in a study of spatial heterogeneity in lung cancer. Specified time point: sample taken at primary tumor resection. From the 5' RACE reads, TCRdb called clonotypes with MiXCR, one entry per CDR3 protein. This table has 23,000 or so distinct CDR3 sequences, roughly 7% appearing once. Specimen: PBMCs, collected at surgery. The source of these receptors is a male donor with early-stage non-small cell lung cancer.

At least ten counts were recorded for this clonotype. The chain couples TRBV2 to TRBJ2-2; D possibly corresponds to TRBD1 (6 bases). CDR1 SNHLY and CDR2 FYNNEI come from the germline V gene. The ends were cut back, 5 bases at V and 4 bases at J, with 8 bases in the middle. The CDR3 has 13 amino acids. For the CDR3, the DNA is TGTGCCAGCAGTCGACAGGTCACCGGGGAGCTGTTTTTT. Protein sequence: CASSRQVTGELFF.

This clonotype was counted ten times or more. The V call is TRBV18, the J call TRBJ1-2; the D gene is possibly TRBD1 (6 bases). Germline CDR1 and CDR2: KGHSH and LQKENI. Trimming left V 2 bases short and J 4 bases short, with 17 bases between. The CDR3 length is 16 residues. The CDR3 coding sequence is TGTGCCAGCTCACCATTCGGACAGTCCACGGGCTATGGCTACACCTTC. Encoded protein: CASSPFGQSTGYGYTF.

This clonotype was seen ten or more times. This chain uses TRBV5-6 with TRBJ2-2, with 13 bases fitting TRBD2. This CDR3 comprises 18 residues. Per germline, CDR1 SGHDT and CDR2 YYEEEE. Trimming cost V 4 bases and J 0 bases; bases outside gene matches: 6. The CDR3, as DNA: TGTGCCAGCAGCCTTCCGGGACTAGCGGGGCCGAACACCGGGGAGCTGTTTTTT. This translates into CASSLPGLAGPNTGELFF.

This clonotype was seen many times. The chain links TRBV2 to TRBJ2-3; D possibly corresponds to TRBD2 (5 bases). CDR3 length equals 14 residues. V lost 6 bases to trimming and J lost 1 base, with 11 bases between them. Germline lookup yields CDR1 SNHLY and CDR2 FYNNEI. Written as DNA, the CDR3 is TGTGCCAGCAGAGCTAACGGGGGCACAGATACGCAGTATTTT. It specifies CASRANGGTDTQYF.

This clonotype was detected only a few times. V usage is TRBV18 and J usage is TRBJ2-6, with a tentative D call TRBD2 (6 bases). CDR3 size: 17 residues. Per the germline V gene, CDR1 is KGHSH and CDR2 is LQKENI. The germline V and J ends were trimmed by 6 bases and 4 bases, with 19 bases remaining between them. For the CDR3, the DNA is TGTGCCAGCTCCTCTTCCGGGGGTTTGGAAGGGGCCAACGTCCTGACTTTC. The encoded protein is CASSSSGGLEGANVLTF.

The chain recombines TRBV10-2 with TRBJ1-2; no firm D call. V gave up 3 bases and J gave up 2 bases, with 4 bases separating them. Germline V gives CDR1 WSHSY, CDR2 SAAADI. This CDR3 spans 12 amino acids. This chain's CDR3 is CASSEQNYGYTF. CDR3 nucleotides: TGCGCCAGCAGTGAACAGAACTATGGCTACACCTTC.

This clonotype was counted a few times. The CDR3, as DNA: TGTGCCAGCAGCTTCCCGGACAGGGGGCGTTCGTGGAGACAAGACCTGCATACGCAGTATTTT. Amino acids: CASSFPDRGRSWRQDLHTQYF. The chain couples TRBV7-9 to TRBJ2-3; the match to TRBD1 covers 11 bases. There are 21 residues in the CDR3. The V and J ends lost 3 bases and 7 bases, in that order; junction bases with no gene match: 24. From germline, CDR1 is SEHNR and CDR2 FQNEAQ (reference sequence).

The chain links TRBV20-1 to TRBJ2-5; tentatively, D is TRBD2 (6 bases). V was shortened by 6 bases and J by 0 bases, with 11 bases between the two germline ends. The V gene's germline CDR1 is DFQATT and CDR2 SNEGSKA (reference sequence). The CDR3 is made up of 13 amino acids. CDR3 protein: CSAGGRDQETQYF. In nucleotides, the CDR3 is TGCAGTGCCGGAGGGAGAGACCAAGAGACCCAGTACTTC.

This clonotype was observed at least ten times. The gene calls are TRBV5-1 and TRBJ2-6; D remains unclear. Germline V gene sequence: CDR1 SGHRS, CDR2 YFSETQ. V gave up 4 bases and J gave up 0 bases, with 8 bases separating them. The CDR3 runs 15 residues. The CDR3 spells CASSPLASGANVLTF. In DNA, the CDR3 is TGCGCCAGCAGCCCTTTGGCCTCTGGGGCCAACGTCCTGACTTTC.

This clonotype was detected many times. This sequence joins TRBV4-1 and TRBJ2-2; D possibly corresponds to TRBD1 (5 bases). The CDR3 sequence is 16 residues long. Germline-derived CDR1 and CDR2 are MGHRA and YSYEKL. The V gene lost 2 bases and the J gene lost 0 bases, with 10 bases spanning the gap. The CDR3 bases are TGCGCCAGCAGCCAACAGGGTTCCGCGAACACCGGGGAGCTGTTTTTT. Translation gives CASSQQGSANTGELFF.

This clonotype was found a few times. The chain has TRBV9 and TRBJ1-6, with unresolved D. Germline V CDR1 and CDR2: SGDLS, YYNGEE. The CDR3 extends over 15 amino acids. Trimming removed 4 bases from V and 7 bases from J, with 15 bases in between. The CDR3 reads CASSPHGEKNSPLHF. The CDR3 coding sequence is TGTGCCAGCAGCCCCCATGGGGAGAAGAATTCACCCCTCCACTTT.

This rearrangement joins TRBV6-2 or TRBV6-3 to TRBJ2-7; 8 positions agree with TRBD2. After removal of 5 bases from V and 0 bases from J, the junction contained 6 bases not matched to a gene. CDR1 and CDR2 from the germline V gene are MNHEY and SVGEGT. The CDR3 runs to 15 residues. This CDR3 is CASSRELAVSYEQYF. CDR3 sequence (DNA): TGTGCCAGCAGTCGGGAACTAGCGGTCTCCTACGAGCAGTACTTC.

This clonotype was observed a few times. The rearrangement uses TRBV4-1 and TRBJ2-5; D remains unclear. The germline gives CDR1 MGHRA, CDR2 YSYEKL. This CDR3 has 14 amino acids. V was pared by 0 bases and J by 2 bases, with 7 bases between. CDR3 coding DNA: TGCGCCAGCAGCCAAGATATGGTACAAGAGACCCAGTACTTC. This codes for CASSQDMVQETQYF.

This clonotype occurred many times. The V and J genes are TRBV5-1 and TRBJ1-3, with D perhaps matching TRBD1 (5 bases). CDR3 length: 16 residues. Deletions cut 0 bases from V and 0 bases from J, with 10 bases between. CDR1 SGHRS and CDR2 YFSETQ come from the germline V gene. The CDR3 DNA sequence: TGCGCCAGCAGCTTGGAACAGGCCTTCTCTGGAAACACCATATATTTT. Translation gives CASSLEQAFSGNTIYF.

This clonotype was detected many times. The CDR3, as DNA: TGCGCCAGCAGCTTGCAGGTCCCGCAACAAGAGACCCAGTACTTC. Its translation: CASSLQVPQQETQYF. This rearrangement joins TRBV5-1 to TRBJ2-5; D is ambiguous. The germline V gene has CDR1 SGHRS and CDR2 YFSETQ. V was clipped by 1 base and J by 2 bases, with 12 bases between them. The CDR3 length is 15 residues. The full variable domain, rest sourced from reference TRBV5-1 and TRBJ2-5, is KAGVTQTPRYLIKTRGQQVTLSCSPISGHRSVSWYQQTPGQGLQFLFEYFSETQRNKGNFPGRFSGRQFSNSRSEMNVSTLELGDSALYLCASSLQVPQQETQYFGPGTRLLVL.